These 15 T cell receptor beta chains were sequenced from one sample in a study of T cells in Graves' hyperthyroidism and ophthalmopathy. Amplified TCR beta CDR3 regions derived from RNA transcripts. Primed by the HTBI set, a first-round RT-PCR was run on the TCR CDR3. TCRdb re-called the multiplex PCR reads with MiXCR, one entry per CDR3 protein. The profile shows fewer than 550,000 distinct CDR3 sequences, around 16% of them singletons. Sequenced: blood. These receptors were collected from a woman under 30 with Graves' hyperthyroidism.

This clonotype was counted ten times or more. The chain combines TRBV27 with TRBJ2-3, with 7 nucleotides matching TRBD1. The CDR3 length is 14 residues. Germline CDR1 is MNHEY and CDR2 is SMNVEV (reference sequence). V lost 10 bases to trimming and J lost 0 bases; unmatched junction nucleotides: 7. The CDR3 sequence is CATKDRPSTDTQYF. The CDR3 coding sequence is TGTGCCACCAAGGACAGGCCTAGCACAGATACGCAGTATTTT.

This rearrangement joins TRBV3-1 to TRBJ1-1; TRBD1 is a possible D gene (5 bases). CDR3 length: 19 residues. The germline V and J ends were trimmed by 2 bases and 1 base, with 23 bases remaining between them. Germline CDR1 reads LGHDT; CDR2 reads YNNKEL (reference sequence). CDR3 nucleotides: TGTGCCAGCAGCCAAAAGAACTGGCTATTCAGGGAGGAGAACACTGAAGCTTTCTTT. Translation gives CASSQKNWLFREENTEAFF.

The table lists this clonotype with many counts. The chain uses TRBV3-1 and TRBJ2-7; D uncertain. The CDR3 sequence is 17 residues long. The ends were cut back, 4 bases at V and 0 bases at J, with 19 bases in the middle. CDR1 and CDR2 from the germline V gene are LGHDT and YNNKEL (reference sequence). In DNA, the CDR3 is TGTGCCAGCAGCCGAGAAATGGAACGGCCTAACTCCTACGAGCAGTACTTC. This codes for CASSREMERPNSYEQYF.

This clonotype was detected ten times or more. The chain employs TRBV28 and TRBJ2-1, with TRBD1 matching over 7 bases. Looked up from germline, CDR1 is MDHEN and CDR2 is SYDVKM. The CDR3 contains 12 residues. V shed 6 bases, J shed 9 bases, and the junction held 5 bases outside the gene matches. In DNA form, the CDR3 reads TGTGCCAGCAGCCTAGGGGGCCCTGAGCAGTTCTTC. It is translated as CASSLGGPEQFF.

This clonotype was counted at least ten times. This rearrangement joins TRBV18 to TRBJ1-2; unclear D gene. The CDR3 consists of 13 residues. CDR1 KGHSH and CDR2 LQKENI come from the germline V gene. Trimming took off 5 bases at V and 3 bases at J, with 10 bases between the two ends. CDR3 protein: CASSSGRDYGYTF. The CDR3 DNA reads as TGTGCCAGCTCATCAGGACGGGACTATGGCTACACCTTC.

This clonotype has ten or more counts. The J gene is TRBJ2-3, the V gene TRBV5-1; perhaps TRBD1 as D (6 bases). Trimming left V 5 bases short and J 4 bases short, with 17 bases between. CDR1 SGHRS and CDR2 YFSETQ come from the germline V gene. The CDR3 contains 15 residues. The CDR3 here is CASRPDRRLADTQYF. As DNA, the CDR3 is TGCGCCAGCAGACCCGACAGGCGGTTGGCAGATACGCAGTATTTT.

This clonotype was recorded at least ten times. Just one base apart from a much larger clone, this may be a read error. The chain carries TRBV12-3 or TRBV12-4 and TRBJ2-3; TRBD2 is a possible D gene (6 bases). The CDR3 contains 14 residues. Trimming removed 3 bases from V and 4 bases from J, with 11 bases in between. The CDR3 loop is CASSFAGRSDTQYF. The CDR3 DNA sequence: TGTGCCAGCAGTTTTGCGGGAAGGTCAGATACGCAGTATTTT.

For the CDR3, the DNA is TGTGCCAGCAGCTTGGCTACCCAAGAGACCCAGTACTTC. Encoded protein: CASSLATQETQYF. The chain couples TRBV5-4 to TRBJ2-5; D not certain. V dropped 0 bases and J dropped 1 base, with 4 bases sitting between them. CDR1 and CDR2 from the germline V gene are SGHNT and YYREEE (reference sequence). CDR3 size: 13 residues. Full variable domain (missing parts from reference TRBV5-4 and TRBJ2-5): ETGVTQSPTHLIKTRGQQVTLRCSSQSGHNTVSWYQQALGQGPQFIFQYYREEENGRGNFPPRFSGLQFPNYSSELNVNALELDDSALYLCASSLATQETQYFGPGTRLLVL.

The chain links TRBV12-3 or TRBV12-4 to TRBJ2-1; 10 bases are shared with TRBD1. Losses at the gene ends were 5 bases for V and 8 bases for J; bases not matched to a gene: 6. The CDR3 runs to 14 residues. The CDR3 spells CASSPRDRGHEQFF. CDR3 bases: TGTGCCAGCAGTCCTCGGGACAGGGGCCATGAGCAGTTCTTC.

As DNA, the CDR3 is TGTGCCAGCAGTCCCTCCCCCCAAGGACCGGGGGAGACCCAGTACTTC. Residues: CASSPSPQGPGETQYF. V is TRBV12-3 or TRBV12-4 and J is TRBJ2-5, with D perhaps matching TRBD2 (5 bases). Trimming took 5 bases from V and 5 from J, leaving 21 bases between them. CDR3 length equals 16 residues.

This clonotype was counted between two and nine times. The rearrangement links TRBV29-1 to TRBJ1-2; the D gene is possibly TRBD1 (6 bases). CDR1 SQVTM and CDR2 ANQGSEA come from the germline V gene. The V end lost 4 bases, the J end lost 10 bases, and 19 bases lay between the germline ends. The CDR3 length is 13 residues. CDR3 nucleotides: TGCAGCGTTGTCGGTCCAGGGGTGGATTCCTACACCTTC. Amino acids: CSVVGPGVDSYTF. Variable domain in full (rest from reference TRBV29-1 and TRBJ1-2): SAVISQKPSRDICQRGTSLTIQCQVDSQVTMMFWYRQQPGQSLTLIATANQGSEATYESGFVIDKFPISRPNLTFSTLTVSNMSPEDSSIYLCSVVGPGVDSYTFGSGTRLTVV.

This clonotype was seen ten or more times. The chain employs TRBV2 and TRBJ1-4; D is perhaps TRBD1 (6 bases). Germline V lookup: CDR1 SNHLY, CDR2 FYNNEI. The ends were cut back, 5 bases at V and 7 bases at J, with 11 bases in the middle. The CDR3 totals 13 residues. The CDR3 region is CASSTQGGEKLFF. The CDR3 nucleotides read TGTGCCAGCAGTACACAGGGCGGTGAAAAACTGTTTTTT.

This clonotype was counted many times. The chain links TRBV28 to TRBJ1-1; no clear D gene. V lost 6 bases and J lost 1, with 12 bases in between. The CDR3 is 14 residues long. Germline V gene sequence: CDR1 MDHEN, CDR2 SYDVKM. The CDR3 protein is CASRSQLSNTEAFF. Written as DNA, the CDR3 is TGTGCCAGCAGGAGTCAACTCTCGAACACTGAAGCTTTCTTT.

About this clonotype: A read error may be the cause here, since a much bigger clone is one base away. The chain recombines TRBV27 with TRBJ2-7; D call uncertain. The V end lost 5 bases, the J end lost 5 bases, and 13 bases lay between the germline ends. Germline CDR1 reads MNHEY; CDR2 reads SMNVEV (reference sequence). The CDR3 loop spans 13 amino acids. CDR3 bases: TGTGCCAGCAGTGATTCAGTAGGGAACGAGCAGTACTTC. Translated, it gives CASSDSVGNEQYF.

This clonotype occurred many times. The chain employs TRBV6-1 and TRBJ2-3; weak D call: TRBD1 (6 bases). This CDR3 is 14 amino acids long. The V gene lost 10 bases and the J gene lost 3 bases, with 17 bases spanning the gap. Germline V gives CDR1 MNHNS, CDR2 SASEGT. CDR3 amino acids: CATRQGSITDTQYF. CDR3 bases: TGTGCCACCCGTCAGGGGAGTATAACAGATACGCAGTATTTT.